The source of this TCR beta chain is a study of regulatory T cells in long-lasting Graves disease. Germline CDR1 reads SGHVS; CDR2 reads FQNEAQ. The CDR3 loop spans 14 amino acids. This clonotype came up many times. Its target is not known. At one of its ends the junction is not consistent with the germline gene, which may arise from a read error. Study findings and constraints: Persistent cases of Graves' showed reduced TCR diversity relative to newly diagnosed patients.

Described time point: newly diagnosed GD, antithyroid drugs for less than 3 months. Researchers made the TCR library from RNA that was extracted from PBMCs. It was by American Thyroid Association guidelines that Graves' disease was diagnosed. Arm-PCR of CDR3 regions with iRepertoire HTBI primers generated TCR beta libraries. Authors' processing steps: Gene usage covered 50 to 75 TRBV and roughly 13 TRBJ segments. MiXCR, applied by TCRdb to the multiplex PCR reads, yields one record per CDR3 protein. TCRdb's processing, not the authors' own work, is the source of the V and J calls. The table lists fewer than 400,000 distinct CDR3 sequences, about 18% of them singletons.

The starting material was peripheral blood mononuclear cells (PBMCs), obtained at new diagnosis, from a patient treated with antithyroid drugs. V usage is TRBV7-8 and J usage is TRBJ2-3, with 10 bases fitting TRBD1. The sequence was collected from a female donor with Graves disease. CDR3 sequence (DNA): TGCGCCAGCAGCCAAGACCCGAAGGACAGGGGGACAGTTTGG. Translation gives CASSQDPKDRGTVW.